This T cell receptor (beta chain) was sequenced in a study of blood T cell repertoires in COVID-19. Study-level background: From the United States, Italy and Spain came samples of acute and convalescent COVID-19.

The repertoire was sequenced with immunoSEQ multiplex PCR; TCRdb's copy has only in-frame clones and lacks some. The sample includes a few hundred thousand clones, approximately 82% seen only once; the top ten take less than 4%. The CDR3 covers 16 residues. The germline V and J ends were trimmed by 0 bases and 10 bases, with 21 bases remaining between them. Germline assignment: CDR1 WSHSY and CDR2 SAAADI. The source is a woman between 18 and 29 years old with acute or convalescent COVID-19. The V and J genes are TRBV10-2 and TRBJ1-2; the D is unclear. The sample taken for sequencing was peripheral blood. CDR3 sequence reads: CASSESFIPRREDYTF. The CDR3 nucleotides read TGCGCCAGCAGTGAGTCCTTTATTCCTCGACGGGAGGACTACACCTTC.